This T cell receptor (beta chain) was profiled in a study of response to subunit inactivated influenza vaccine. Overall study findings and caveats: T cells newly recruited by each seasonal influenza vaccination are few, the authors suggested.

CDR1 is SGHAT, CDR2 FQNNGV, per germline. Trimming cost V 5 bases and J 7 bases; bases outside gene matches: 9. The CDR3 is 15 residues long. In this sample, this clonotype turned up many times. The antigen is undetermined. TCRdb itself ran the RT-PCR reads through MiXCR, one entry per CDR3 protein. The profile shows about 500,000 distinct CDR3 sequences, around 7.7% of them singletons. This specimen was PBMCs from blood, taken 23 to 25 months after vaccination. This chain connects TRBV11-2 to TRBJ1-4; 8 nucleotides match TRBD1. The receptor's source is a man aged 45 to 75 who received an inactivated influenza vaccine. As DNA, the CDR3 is TGTGCCAGCAGCAGAGGACAGGGAGTGGGTGAAAAACTGTTTTTT. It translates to CASSRGQGVGEKLFF.